The TCR beta chain described here comes from a study of CD8 T cells in Susac syndrome. This CDR3 region has 13 residues. The V gene's germline CDR1 is MNHEY and CDR2 SVGAGI. Trimming removed 5 bases from V and 8 bases from J; junction bases left unmatched: 3. With random hexamers, reverse transcription was performed on roughly 0.45 to 1 ug of RNA. Amplification of the TCR beta CDR3 was carried out by immunoSEQ multiplex PCR, which spanned a total of 54 Vbeta and 13 Jbeta segments. TCRdb re-called the immunoSEQ multiplex PCR reads through MiXCR, storing one row per CDR3 protein. Here the sample spans 150,000 to 200,000 distinct CDR3 sequences, 93% being singletons. TCR beta from blood CD8+ and CD4+ T cells was sequenced. FACS was used to enrich TEMRA cells, whereas the CD8+ and CD4+ T cells were obtained by negative isolation.

The sequenced material came from CD4+ T cells from PBMCs. This rearrangement joins TRBV6-5 to TRBJ1-6, with 7 bases identical to TRBD1. The TCR was taken from a human donor with multiple sclerosis. The CDR3 DNA reads as TGTGCCAGCAGTAGGGGGCGCGATTCACCCCTCCACTTT. It codes for CASSRGRDSPLHF.